The subject of this entry is one T cell receptor (beta chain). Using immunoSEQ multiplex PCR, the repertoire was profiled, and TCRdb retains in-frame clones only, with some absent. The table has roughly 280,000 clones, roughly 90% seen once. The V and J ends lost 4 bases and 1 base, in that order; junction bases with no gene match: 7. Germline V lookup: CDR1 SGHRS, CDR2 YFSETQ. The CDR3 sequence is 17 residues long. This specimen belongs to a study of blood T cell repertoires in COVID-19. The V call is TRBV5-1, the J call TRBJ2-1; TRBD1 matches at 11 bases. This receptor was taken from a man in his forties or fifties with acute or convalescent COVID-19. Sequencing input: peripheral blood. The CDR3 region is CASSLRTGGPSYNEQFF. The CDR3 region has the DNA TGCGCCAGCAGCCTACGGACAGGGGGCCCTTCCTACAATGAGCAGTTCTTC. Combining the CDR3 with reference TRBV5-1 and TRBJ2-1 gives the whole variable domain KAGVTQTPRYLIKTRGQQVTLSCSPISGHRSVSWYQQTPGQGLQFLFEYFSETQRNKGNFPGRFSGRQFSNSRSEMNVSTLELGDSALYLCASSLRTGGPSYNEQFFGPGTRLTVL.